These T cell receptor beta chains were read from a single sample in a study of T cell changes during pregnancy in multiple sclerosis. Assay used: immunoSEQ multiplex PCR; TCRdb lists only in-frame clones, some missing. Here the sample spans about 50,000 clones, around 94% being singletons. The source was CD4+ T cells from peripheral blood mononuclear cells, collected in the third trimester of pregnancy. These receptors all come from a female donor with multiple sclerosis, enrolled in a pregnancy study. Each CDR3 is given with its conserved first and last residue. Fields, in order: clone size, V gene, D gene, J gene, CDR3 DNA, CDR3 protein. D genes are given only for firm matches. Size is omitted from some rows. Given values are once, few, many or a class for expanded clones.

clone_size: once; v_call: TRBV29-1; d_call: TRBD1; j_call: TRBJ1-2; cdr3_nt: TGCAGCGACGGACAGGGGGACTATGGCTACACCTTC; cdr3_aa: CSDGQGDYGYTF
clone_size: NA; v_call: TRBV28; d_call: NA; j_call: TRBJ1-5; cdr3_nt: TGTGCCAGCAGACAGACCGGGATCGCCAATCAGCCCCAGCATTTT; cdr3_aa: CASRQTGIANQPQHF
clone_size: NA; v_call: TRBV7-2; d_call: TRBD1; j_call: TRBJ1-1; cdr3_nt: TGTGCCAGCAGCTCCGGACAGGGACACACTGAAGCTTTCTTT; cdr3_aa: CASSSGQGHTEAFF
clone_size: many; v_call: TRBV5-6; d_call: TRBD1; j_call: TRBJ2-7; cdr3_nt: TGTGCCAGCAGGGCACAGGGGGCCGACGAGCAGTACTTC; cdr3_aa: CASRAQGADEQYF
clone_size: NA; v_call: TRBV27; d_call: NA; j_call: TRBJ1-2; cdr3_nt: TGTGCCAGCAGGCAAGGGGCGTATGGCTACACCTTC; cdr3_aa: CASRQGAYGYTF
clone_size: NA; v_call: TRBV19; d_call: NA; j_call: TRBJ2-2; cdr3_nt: TGTGCCAGTAGCAACACTGGAGGGGCGAACACCGGGGAGCTGTTTTTT; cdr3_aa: CASSNTGGANTGELFF
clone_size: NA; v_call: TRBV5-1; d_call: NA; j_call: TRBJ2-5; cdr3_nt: TGCGCCAGCAGCTTGACGGGGAGTGGGGCCCAGTACTTC; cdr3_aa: CASSLTGSGAQYF
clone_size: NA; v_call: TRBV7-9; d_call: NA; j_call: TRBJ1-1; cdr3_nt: TGTGCCAGCAGATACCAAGAGGGCACTGAAGCTTTCTTT; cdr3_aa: CASRYQEGTEAFF
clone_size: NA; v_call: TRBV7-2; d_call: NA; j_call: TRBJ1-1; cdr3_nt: TGTGCCAGCAGCTTAGGCTATAGGACAGCCTTGGAAGCTTTCTTT; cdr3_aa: CASSLGYRTALEAFF
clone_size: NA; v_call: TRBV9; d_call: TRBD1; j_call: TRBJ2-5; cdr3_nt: TGTGCCAGCAGCGTAGGGGACAGCCTCTACCAAGAGACCCAGTACTTC; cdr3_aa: CASSVGDSLYQETQYF
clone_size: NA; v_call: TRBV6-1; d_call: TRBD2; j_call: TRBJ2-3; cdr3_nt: TGTGCCAGCAGTGCACTAGCGGGAGTCCCAGATACGCAGTATTTT; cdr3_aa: CASSALAGVPDTQYF
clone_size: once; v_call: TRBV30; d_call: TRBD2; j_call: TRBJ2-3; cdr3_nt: TGTGCCTGGAGGGGAAGCGGGAGGGGCACAGATACGCAGTATTTT; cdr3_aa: CAWRGSGRGTDTQYF
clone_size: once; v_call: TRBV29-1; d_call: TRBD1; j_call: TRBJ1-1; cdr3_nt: TGCAGCGTTGATACCTGGACAGGCGGGAACACTGAAGCTTTCTTT; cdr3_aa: CSVDTWTGGNTEAFF
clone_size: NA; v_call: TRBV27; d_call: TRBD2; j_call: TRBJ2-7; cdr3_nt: TGTGCCAGCAGCCCTCGAGCGGGGGGGCTCTACGAGCAGTACTTC; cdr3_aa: CASSPRAGGLYEQYF
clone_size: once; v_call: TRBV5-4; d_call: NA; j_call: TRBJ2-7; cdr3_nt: TGTGCCAGCAGCTTAGGCAGGGCGTCCTCCTACGAGCAGTACTTC; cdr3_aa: CASSLGRASSYEQYF
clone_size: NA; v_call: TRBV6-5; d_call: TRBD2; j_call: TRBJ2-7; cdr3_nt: TGTGCCAGCAGGACAACTAGCGGGATAAGTAGCGAGCAGTACTTC; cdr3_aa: CASRTTSGISSEQYF
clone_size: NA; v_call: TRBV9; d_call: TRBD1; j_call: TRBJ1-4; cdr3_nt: TGTGCCAGCAGCACACAGGGGGCTAATGAAAAACTGTTTTTT; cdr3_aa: CASSTQGANEKLFF
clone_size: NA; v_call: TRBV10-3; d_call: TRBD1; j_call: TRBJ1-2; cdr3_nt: TGTGCCATCAGTCAAGGGGGCCACTATGGCTACACCTTC; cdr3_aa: CAISQGGHYGYTF
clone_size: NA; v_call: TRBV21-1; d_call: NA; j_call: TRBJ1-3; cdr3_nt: NA; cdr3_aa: CASRGWASGNTIYF
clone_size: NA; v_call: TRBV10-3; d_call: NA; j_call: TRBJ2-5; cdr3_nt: TGTGCCATCAGTGAGTCACTAGCCGGAGAGACCCAGTACTTC; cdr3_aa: CAISESLAGETQYF
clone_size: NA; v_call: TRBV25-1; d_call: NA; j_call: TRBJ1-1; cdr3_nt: TGTGCCAGCAGTGAACCCCGAGACAGTGGAGAAGCTTTCTTT; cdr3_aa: CASSEPRDSGEAFF
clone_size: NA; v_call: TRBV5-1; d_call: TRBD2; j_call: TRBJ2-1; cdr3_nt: TGCGCCAGCAGGACTAGCGACCGTTACAATGAGCAGTTCTTC; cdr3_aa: CASRTSDRYNEQFF
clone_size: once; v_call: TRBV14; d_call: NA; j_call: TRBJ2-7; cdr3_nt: TGTGCCAGCAGTCAAGGCGGAACTTCCTACGAGCAGTACTTC; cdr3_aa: CASSQGGTSYEQYF
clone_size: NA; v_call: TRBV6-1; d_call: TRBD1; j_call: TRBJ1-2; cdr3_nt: TGTGCCAGCAGGGATACCGGGACAGGTGATGGCTACACCTTC; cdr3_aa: CASRDTGTGDGYTF
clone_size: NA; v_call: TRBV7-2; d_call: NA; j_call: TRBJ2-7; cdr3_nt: TGTGCCAGCAGCTTAGGGGGTGACAGTACCTACGAGCAGTACTTC; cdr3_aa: CASSLGGDSTYEQYF
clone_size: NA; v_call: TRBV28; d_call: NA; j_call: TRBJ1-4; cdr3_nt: TGTGCCAGCAGTTTGGCAGGGTACAATGAAAAACTGTTTTTT; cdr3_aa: CASSLAGYNEKLFF
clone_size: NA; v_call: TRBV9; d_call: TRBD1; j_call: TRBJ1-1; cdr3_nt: TGTGCCAGCAGCGTAGAGGACAGGGGGCTGGGGAACACTGAAGCTTTCTTT; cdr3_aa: CASSVEDRGLGNTEAFF
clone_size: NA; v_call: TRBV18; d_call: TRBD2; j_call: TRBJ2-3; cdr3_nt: TGTGCCAGCTCACCCTCAGCGGGAGGAGTAGATACGCAGTATTTT; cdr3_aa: CASSPSAGGVDTQYF
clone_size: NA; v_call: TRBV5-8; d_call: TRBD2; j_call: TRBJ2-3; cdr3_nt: TGTGCCAGCAGCTTGGGACTAGCGGGGCAAGCAGATACGCAGTATTTT; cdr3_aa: CASSLGLAGQADTQYF
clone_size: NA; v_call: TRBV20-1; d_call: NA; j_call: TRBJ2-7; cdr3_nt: TGCAGTGCTAGACTCCTCTACGAGCAGTACTTC; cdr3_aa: CSARLLYEQYF
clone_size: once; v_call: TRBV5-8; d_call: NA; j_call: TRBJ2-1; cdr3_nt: TGTGCCAGCAGCTTGGGGGAAGGAGGTGAGCAGTTCTTC; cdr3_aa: CASSLGEGGEQFF
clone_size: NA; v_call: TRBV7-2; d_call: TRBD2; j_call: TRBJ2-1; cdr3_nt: TGTGCCAGCAGCGCGACTAGCGGGGGGAGCTCCTACAATGAGCAGTTCTTC; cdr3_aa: CASSATSGGSSYNEQFF
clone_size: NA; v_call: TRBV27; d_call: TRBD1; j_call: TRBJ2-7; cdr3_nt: TGTGCCAGCAGTAGGACAGGAACCTCCTCCTACGAGCAGTACTTC; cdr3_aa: CASSRTGTSSYEQYF
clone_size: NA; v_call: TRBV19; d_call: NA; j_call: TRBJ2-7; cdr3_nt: TGTGCCAGTAGTAGGTTCTCGGGGAGCTCCTACGAGCAGTACTTC; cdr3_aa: CASSRFSGSSYEQYF
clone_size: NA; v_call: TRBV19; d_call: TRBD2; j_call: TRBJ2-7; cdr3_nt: TGTGCCAGTAGTATCAGACTAGCGGGAGGCCCCAACTCCTACGAGCAGTACTTC; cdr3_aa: CASSIRLAGGPNSYEQYF
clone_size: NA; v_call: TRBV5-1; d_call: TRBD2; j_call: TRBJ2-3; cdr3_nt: TGCGCCAGCAGTGGACTAGGGTACACAGATACGCAGTATTTT; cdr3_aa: CASSGLGYTDTQYF
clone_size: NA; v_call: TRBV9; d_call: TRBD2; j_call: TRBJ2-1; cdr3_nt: TGTGCCAGCAGCATTCGAGCGGGATTCTACAATGAGCAGTTCTTC; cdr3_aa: CASSIRAGFYNEQFF
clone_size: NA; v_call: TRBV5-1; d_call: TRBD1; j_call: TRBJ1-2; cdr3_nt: TGCGCCAGCAGCTTGAGGGCCCAGGGGACAGGGAATGGCTACACCTTC; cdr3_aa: CASSLRAQGTGNGYTF
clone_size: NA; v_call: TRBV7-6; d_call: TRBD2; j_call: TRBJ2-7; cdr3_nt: TGTGCCAGCAGCTTGGCGCCTAGCGGGGAGAGGTTATACGAGCAGTACTTC; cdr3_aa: CASSLAPSGERLYEQYF
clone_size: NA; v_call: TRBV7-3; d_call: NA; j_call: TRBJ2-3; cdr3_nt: TGTGCCAGCAGCCCTCGCACAGATACGCAGTATTTT; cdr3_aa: CASSPRTDTQYF
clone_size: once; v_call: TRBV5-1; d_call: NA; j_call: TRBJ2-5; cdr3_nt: TGCGCCAGTACTGCGGGACCCGGGACGGAGACCCAGTACTTC; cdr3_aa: CASTAGPGTETQYF
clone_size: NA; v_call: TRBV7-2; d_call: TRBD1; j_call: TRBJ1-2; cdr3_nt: TGTGCCAGCAGCATTATCGGACAGGGGCCCACTTATAACTATGGCTACACCTTC; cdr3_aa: CASSIIGQGPTYNYGYTF
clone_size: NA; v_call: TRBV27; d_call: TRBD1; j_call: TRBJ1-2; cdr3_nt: TGTGCCAGCAGTTTACAAGGACAGGCTAACTATGGCTACACCTTC; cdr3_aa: CASSLQGQANYGYTF
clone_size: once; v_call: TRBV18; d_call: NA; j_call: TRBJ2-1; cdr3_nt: TGTGCCAGCTCACCAGGGAATAGCGCGCGCAATGAGCAGTTCTTC; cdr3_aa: CASSPGNSARNEQFF
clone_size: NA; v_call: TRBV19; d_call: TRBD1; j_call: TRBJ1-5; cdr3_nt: TGTGCCAGTAGTAGACAGGGGCAGAGGAGTCAGCCCCAGCATTTT; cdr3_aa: CASSRQGQRSQPQHF
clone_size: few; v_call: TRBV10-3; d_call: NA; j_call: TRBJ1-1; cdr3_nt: TGTGCCATCAGTGACAGAAACACTGAAGCTTTCTTT; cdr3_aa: CAISDRNTEAFF
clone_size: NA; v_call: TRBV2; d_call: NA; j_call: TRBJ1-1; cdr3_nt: TGTGCCAGCAGTCCAGGGTCCACTGAAGCTTTCTTT; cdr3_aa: CASSPGSTEAFF
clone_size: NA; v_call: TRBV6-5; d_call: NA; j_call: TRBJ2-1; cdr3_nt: TGTGCCGCGGGGAATGAGCAGTTCTTC; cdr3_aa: CAAGNEQFF
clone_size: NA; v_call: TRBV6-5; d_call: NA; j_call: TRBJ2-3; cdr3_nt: TGTGCCAGCAGTTTAACGGGAGGCACAGATACGCAGTATTTT; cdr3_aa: CASSLTGGTDTQYF
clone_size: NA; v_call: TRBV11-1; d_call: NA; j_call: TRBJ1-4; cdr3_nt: TGTGCCAGCAGCCCTCGGGGAATCTCTGCAACTAATGAAAAACTGTTTTTT; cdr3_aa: CASSPRGISATNEKLFF